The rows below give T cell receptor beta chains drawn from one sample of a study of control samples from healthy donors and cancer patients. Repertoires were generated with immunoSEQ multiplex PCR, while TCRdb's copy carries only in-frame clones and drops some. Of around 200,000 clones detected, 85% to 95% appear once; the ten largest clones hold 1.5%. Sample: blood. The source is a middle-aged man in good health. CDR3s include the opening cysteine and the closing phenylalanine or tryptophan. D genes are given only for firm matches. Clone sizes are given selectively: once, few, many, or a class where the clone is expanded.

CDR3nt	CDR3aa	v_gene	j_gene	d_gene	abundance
TGTGCCAGCAGTTTAGGGACAGGGGGTACTGAGCAGTTCTTC	CASSLGTGGTEQFF	TRBV28	TRBJ2-1	TRBD1	.
TGTGCCAGCAGCTTCTACCCGGGACAGGGTCAGATTGGGGAGACCCAGTACTTC	CASSFYPGQGQIGETQYF	TRBV5-5	TRBJ2-5	TRBD1	.
TGTGCCAGCAGTCCTACTAGCGGGGGGCCCACAGATACGCAGTATTTT	CASSPTSGGPTDTQYF	TRBV6-4	TRBJ2-3	TRBD2	.
TGTGCCAGTAAGGACACCTTGGAGGAAGAAAAACTGTTTTTT	CASKDTLEEEKLFF	TRBV19	TRBJ1-4	.	.
TGTGCCAGCAGTTACTCAGGGAACACCGGGGAGCTGTTTTTT	CASSYSGNTGELFF	TRBV6-2/TRBV6-3	TRBJ2-2	.	.
TGCGCCAGCAGCTTGGCCCCAGGGAGTCATAACAATGAGCAGTTCTTC	CASSLAPGSHNNEQFF	TRBV5-1	TRBJ2-1	.	.
TGCGCCAGCAGCCGTGGGACAGGGAATGGAAACACCATATATTTT	CASSRGTGNGNTIYF	TRBV5-1	TRBJ1-3	TRBD1	.
TGCAGTGCTAGTAATAGGTTGTGGCAGCCCCAGCATTTT	CSASNRLWQPQHF	TRBV20-1	TRBJ1-5	.	.
TGTGCCGGGGGGACAGACTTGAGCTCCTATAATTCACCCCTCCACTTT	CAGGTDLSSYNSPLHF	TRBV2	TRBJ1-6	TRBD1	.
TGTGCCACCAGCAGAGAGACTCAGCCCCAGCATTTT	CATSRETQPQHF	TRBV15	TRBJ1-5	.	.
TGTGCCAGCAGTTTATGCAAGGGCCCCCCTGGCTACACCTTC	CASSLCKGPPGYTF	TRBV28	TRBJ1-2	.	.
TGTGCCAGCAGCTCCGGGGGGGTGGAGGAGACCCAGTACTTC	CASSSGGVEETQYF	TRBV5-6	TRBJ2-5	TRBD2	.
TGTGCCAGCAGCCCGGGGGGAGGGCCCATCCTCCACTTT	CASSPGGGPILHF	TRBV28	TRBJ1-6	.	.
TGTGCCAGCAGCTTATCAGGGGGGTCTGAAGCTTTCTTT	CASSLSGGSEAFF	TRBV7-8	TRBJ1-1	TRBD1	.
TGCGCCAGCAGCCCCCCCGGCCCCAGCGGAGACACTGAAGCTTTCTTT	CASSPPGPSGDTEAFF	TRBV5-1	TRBJ1-1	.	.
TGTGCCAGCAGTTTAGCTAGCGGGGGGAGGGATGAGCAGTTCTTC	CASSLASGGRDEQFF	TRBV28	TRBJ2-1	TRBD2	once
TGTGCCACCAGTGGGCGGAGGGAGAATCAGCCCCAGCATTTT	CATSGRRENQPQHF	TRBV24-1	TRBJ1-5	.	.
TGTGCCAGCAGCTGGACCCATTCGGGTGGCTACACCTTC	CASSWTHSGGYTF	TRBV5-5	TRBJ1-2	.	.
TGTGCCAGCAGCGATACCGGAACCCCCTTAGAGACCCAGTACTTC	CASSDTGTPLETQYF	TRBV7-3	TRBJ2-5	.	.
TGTGCCAGCAGAACACAGGGGGGAAACACCATATATTTT	CASRTQGGNTIYF	TRBV6-5	TRBJ1-3	TRBD1	.
TGTGCCATACGGACAGATTCGAACACTGAAGCTTTCTTT	CAIRTDSNTEAFF	TRBV2	TRBJ1-1	.	.
TGCGCCAGCAGCTTGGATGGGGAACACTATGGCTACACCTTC	CASSLDGEHYGYTF	TRBV5-1	TRBJ1-2	.	.
TGCGCCAGCAGCTTGAACGGGATAGGGAACACTGAAGCTTTCTTT	CASSLNGIGNTEAFF	TRBV5-1	TRBJ1-1	.	once
TGCGCCAGCAGCCAAGGCGAAGGGAGAGCTTTCTTT	CASSQGEGRAFF	TRBV4-3	TRBJ1-1	.	.
TGTGCCAGCAGTTACAGGGATAGCAATCAGCCCCAGCATTTT	CASSYRDSNQPQHF	TRBV6-5	TRBJ1-5	.	.
TGCGCCAGCAATCAGACAGGGAGCTCCTACAATGAGCAGTTCTTC	CASNQTGSSYNEQFF	TRBV10-1	TRBJ2-1	TRBD1	once
TGTGCCAGCAGCCCCACTGAGGGGTCGAATTCACCCCTCCACTTT	CASSPTEGSNSPLHF	TRBV5-4	TRBJ1-6	.	.
TGTGCCAGTAGTTTCCACACCGACCTGAAAGATACGCAGTATTTT	CASSFHTDLKDTQYF	TRBV19	TRBJ2-3	.	.
TGTGCCAGCAGCCGACACCCCGAAAAACTGTTTTTT	CASSRHPEKLFF	TRBV6-2/TRBV6-3	TRBJ1-4	.	.
TGTGTCATCAGTGAGTCGGGGGCAGCAGATACGCAGTATTTT	CVISESGAADTQYF	TRBV10-3	TRBJ2-3	.	.
TGTGCCAGCAGCGGGGGGTTCGACTATGGCTACACCTTC	CASSGGFDYGYTF	TRBV9	TRBJ1-2	.	.
TGTGCCAGTAGTAGCGGGACACAACTAGCCAAAAACATTCAGTACTTC	CASSSGTQLAKNIQYF	TRBV19	TRBJ2-4	.	.
TGCAGCTCTGATCCCGGACCGACGACAACTAACTATGGCTACACCTTC	CSSDPGPTTTNYGYTF	TRBV29-1	TRBJ1-2	.	.
TGTGCCAGCAGCCCAGGCTTTTTGGCTGGCTACACCTTC	CASSPGFLAGYTF	TRBV11-2	TRBJ1-2	.	.
TGTGCCAGCAGCGCCCTTCAAAAAACAGGGAACTATGGCTACACCTTC	CASSALQKTGNYGYTF	TRBV9	TRBJ1-2	.	.
TGTGCCAGCGGCCGGGAAGCTGAAGCTTTCTTT	CASGREAEAFF	TRBV2	TRBJ1-1	.	.
TGTGCCAGCTCACCATCAAGGGCCAGTAATGAAAAACTGTTTTTT	CASSPSRASNEKLFF	TRBV18	TRBJ1-4	.	once
TGTGCCAGCACTAGAGGGGTACAAGGCGAGCAGTACTTC	CASTRGVQGEQYF	TRBV9	TRBJ2-7	.	.
TGCGCCAGCAGCTTGGAAACGGGACAGGGAATTAAAGAACTGTTTTTT	CASSLETGQGIKELFF	TRBV5-1	TRBJ1-4	TRBD1	.
TGCGCCAGCAGCTTGAGAAGACAGGCTTTCACAGATACGCAGTATTTT	CASSLRRQAFTDTQYF	TRBV5-1	TRBJ2-3	.	.
TGTGCCAGCAGCCGGGGAAGTGGCGAAAAACTGTTTTTT	CASSRGSGEKLFF	TRBV6-5	TRBJ1-4	.	.
TGTGCCAGCAGCTCGGGACAGGTTAATTCACCCCTCCACTTT	CASSSGQVNSPLHF	TRBV28	TRBJ1-6	TRBD1	.
TGTGCCAGCAGCGTAGAGGGTTTCTCTGGGGCCAACGTCCTGACTTTC	CASSVEGFSGANVLTF	TRBV9	TRBJ2-6	.	.
TGTGCCAGCAGCTTAGTAGTGGCTAGTGGGGACAATGAGCAGTTCTTC	CASSLVVASGDNEQFF	TRBV7-2	TRBJ2-1	.	.
TGTGCCAGCTCACCAGTGACCAGGGGACCTGATGGCTACACCTTC	CASSPVTRGPDGYTF	TRBV18	TRBJ1-2	.	.
TGTGCCAGCAGTCGAGGCGGGGCAGGAGCGCCTGCGGAGCAGTACTTC	CASSRGGAGAPAEQYF	TRBV27	TRBJ2-7	.	.
TGTGCCAGCAGGAACAGGGGGAAAGATGAAAAACTGTTTTTT	CASRNRGKDEKLFF	TRBV6-6	TRBJ1-4	TRBD1	.
TGTGCCAGCAGCTTATTAGGGGTCGAGCAGTACTTC	CASSLLGVEQYF	TRBV5-5	TRBJ2-7	.	.
TGTGCCAGCAGTCCGGGAGTTAATGAAAAACTGTTTTTT	CASSPGVNEKLFF	TRBV12-3/TRBV12-4	TRBJ1-4	.	.
TGTGCCAGCAGCTTAGACAGGGGAACCTACAATGAGCAGTTCTTC	CASSLDRGTYNEQFF	TRBV7-9	TRBJ2-1	TRBD1	.
TGTGCCAGCAGTTACCAGCCGACGGTGAACACTGAAGCTTTCTTT	CASSYQPTVNTEAFF	TRBV6-5	TRBJ1-1	.	.
TGTGCCAGCAGCTTGGGTCGGCAGGGCTATCAGCCCCAGCATTTT	CASSLGRQGYQPQHF	TRBV5-6	TRBJ1-5	.	.
TGCGCCAGCAGCTTTGCGTCCCTTAGGGCGCTGGGCACAGATACGCAGTATTTT	CASSFASLRALGTDTQYF	TRBV5-1	TRBJ2-3	.	once
TGTGCCAGCAGTGGCGGGGCAGGATCTTATACGCAGTATTTT	CASSGGAGSYTQYF	TRBV2	TRBJ2-3	.	.
TGCAGCGTTGGGGGACAGTCAGTCTACGAGCAGTACTTC	CSVGGQSVYEQYF	TRBV29-1	TRBJ2-7	TRBD1	.
TGTGCCAGCAGTTACTCAACGGCCTCCGATCAGCCCCAGCATTTT	CASSYSTASDQPQHF	TRBV6-2/TRBV6-3	TRBJ1-5	.	.